This T cell receptor (beta chain) was sequenced during a study of blood T cell repertoires in COVID-19. This clone was observed many times. The protocol was immunoSEQ multiplex PCR, while the TCRdb copy is restricted to in-frame clones and leaves out a portion. The sample holds approximately 170,000 clones, approximately 80% seen once. V lost 4 bases, J lost 3 bases, and 10 bases lay in between. CDR1 GTSNPN and CDR2 SVGIG come from the germline V gene (reference sequence). The CDR3 totals 13 residues. This clonotype was sampled from a woman aged 70 to 79 with COVID-19, enrolled during active disease. The V and J genes are TRBV30 and TRBJ2-1; D is perhaps TRBD1 (6 bases). The sequenced sample was peripheral blood. The CDR3: CAWTRTVYNEQFF. The CDR3 coding sequence is TGTGCCTGGACCCGGACAGTCTACAATGAGCAGTTCTTC.